This T cell receptor (beta chain) was profiled in a study of beta chain features in type 1 diabetes. Study outcomes and limitations: PCR might show a preference for shorter templates, equally across patients and controls. Junctions at VDJ sites from type 1 diabetes patients had fewer insertions and more deletions. Patients showed naive, central memory and Treg TCRB repertoires that appeared more similar than those of healthy donors.

What was sequenced were expressed TCRB transcripts, since all of the isolated RNA had been reverse transcribed. Data came from immunoSEQ multiplex PCR; TCRdb stores just in-frame clones and leaves some out. The data hold hundreds of thousands of clones, with roughly a sixth observed a single time. About this clone: Its antigen remains unknown.

The length of the CDR3 is 18 residues. The ends were cut back, 0 bases at V and 3 bases at J, with 20 bases in the middle. Germline V CDR1 and CDR2: SGHTA, FQGNSA. It was via CD45RO/CCR7/CD25/CD127/CD95/CD27 that CD4+ naive, central memory, regulatory and stem cell-like memory cells were sorted. This TCR derives from a man younger than 35 in good health. The sample was naive CD4+ T cells from blood. The chain recombines TRBV7-2 with TRBJ1-2, with D perhaps TRBD1 (5 bases). In nucleotides, the CDR3 is TGTGCCAGCAGCTTAGCCCCCACAGGATCTGGAGCTTACTATGGCTACACCTTC. This codes for CASSLAPTGSGAYYGYTF.